Each of the 18 T cell receptor beta chains below was sequenced from the same sample in a study of T cells in Graves' hyperthyroidism and ophthalmopathy. Amplified TCR beta CDR3 regions derived from RNA transcripts. The HTBI primer set drove a first-round RT-PCR of the TCR CDR3. MiXCR, run by TCRdb on the multiplex PCR reads, gives a single entry per CDR3 protein. Of approximately 560,000 distinct CDR3 sequences in the sample, around 45% were seen once. The sequencing input was peripheral blood or thyroid tissue (not recorded which). The receptors here all came from a woman aged 18-29 years with Graves' hyperthyroidism.

The chain joins TRBV11-1 to TRBJ1-6; TRBD1 matches 8 bases. The CDR3 consists of 14 residues. CDR1 and CDR2 from the germline V gene are SGHAT and FQDESV (reference sequence). J was trimmed by 4 bases and V by 10 bases; bases with no gene match: 6. The CDR3 protein is CATRQGNYNSPLHF. The CDR3 coding sequence is TGTGCCACAAGACAGGGGAATTATAATTCACCCCTCCACTTT.

This clonotype came up many times. The chain uses TRBV2 and TRBJ2-7; a possible D gene is TRBD2 (5 bases). In germline, CDR1 is SNHLY, CDR2 FYNNEI. This CDR3 has 13 residues. The germline V and J ends were trimmed by 7 bases and 2 bases, with 12 bases remaining between them. The CDR3 region has the DNA TGTGCCAGCACGGGCGGGCAAACCTACGAGCAGTACTTC. Protein product: CASTGGQTYEQYF.

The CDR3 loop reads CASSHDPGQSTYEQYF. The CDR3 DNA reads as TGTGCCAGCAGCCATGATCCCGGACAGTCCACCTACGAGCAGTACTTC. The chain uses TRBV11-2 and TRBJ2-7; a possible D gene is TRBD1 (6 bases). Germline V lookup: CDR1 SGHAT, CDR2 FQNNGV. Trimming cost V 5 bases and J 2 bases, with 19 bases left between them. The CDR3 extends over 16 amino acids.

This clonotype has a count of ten or more. V gene TRBV19 combines with J gene TRBJ1-4, with D uncertain. The V end lost 9 bases, the J end lost 0 bases, and 8 bases lay between the germline ends. Germline lookup yields CDR1 LNHDA and CDR2 SQIVND (reference sequence). The CDR3 is made up of 13 amino acids. This CDR3 reads CASSRSTNEKLFF. CDR3 in DNA: TGTGCCAGCTCACGGTCAACTAATGAAAAACTGTTTTTT.

The rearrangement uses TRBV7-3 and TRBJ2-2, with 13 nucleotides matching TRBD2. This CDR3 is built from 15 residues. Germline values: CDR1 SGHTA, CDR2 FQGTGA. Losses at the gene ends were 8 bases for V and 5 bases for J; bases not matched to a gene: 5. The CDR3 bases are TGTGCCAGCCGCTCGGGACTAGCGGGAACCGGGGAGCTGTTTTTT. This gives the protein CASRSGLAGTGELFF. The full variable domain, rest sourced from reference TRBV7-3 and TRBJ2-2, is GAGVSQTPSNKVTEKGKYVELRCDPISGHTALYWYRQSLGQGPEFLIYFQGTGAADDSGLPNDRFFAVRPEGSVSTLKIQRTERGDSAVYLCASRSGLAGTGELFFGEGSRLTVL.

This clonotype was picked up a small number of times. The rearrangement links TRBV19 to TRBJ1-1; 7 nucleotides line up with TRBD1. This CDR3 contains 15 residues. Germline trimming cut 0 bases from V and 1 base from J; bases unmatched to any gene: 2. The germline V gene encodes CDR1 LNHDA and CDR2 SQIVND (reference sequence). CDR3 sequence (DNA): TGTGCCAGTAGTATAGATCACAGGGGGAACACTGAAGCTTTCTTT. Its translation: CASSIDHRGNTEAFF.

Details on this clonotype: At one end, the junction sequence differs from germline, possibly due to a read error. The CDR3 DNA reads TGTGCCGGTAGTCGACGGGATAGACCCTACGAGCAGTACTTC. Protein: CAGSRRDRPYEQYF. This sequence joins TRBV19 and TRBJ2-7, with TRBD2 as a possible D gene (5 bases). The CDR3 sequence is 14 residues long. Per the germline V gene, CDR1 is LNHDA and CDR2 is SQIVND (reference sequence).

This chain joins TRBV24-1 and TRBJ1-3; the match to TRBD1 covers 8 bases. CDR3 size: 14 residues. Germline CDR1 is KGHDR and CDR2 is SFDVKD. With V trimmed by 3 bases and J by 7 bases, 4 bases remained unmatched. This chain's CDR3 is CATSDPAGGNTIYF. In DNA, the CDR3 is TGTGCCACCAGTGATCCCGCAGGGGGCAACACCATATATTTT.

This rearrangement joins TRBV7-2 to TRBJ2-2; a possible D gene is TRBD1 (5 bases). Trimming cost V 6 bases and J 3 bases, with 14 bases left between them. This CDR3 has 15 amino acids. Per the germline V gene, CDR1 is SGHTA and CDR2 is FQGNSA. This CDR3 reads CASSPAGIDTGELFF. CDR3 in DNA: TGTGCCAGCAGTCCAGCAGGGATCGACACCGGGGAGCTGTTTTTT.

This clonotype showed up many times. V gene TRBV6-1 combines with J gene TRBJ1-1; maybe TRBD1 (6 bases). In germline, CDR1 is MNHNS, CDR2 SASEGT. The ends were cut back, 5 bases at V and 3 bases at J, with 10 bases in the middle. The length of the CDR3 is 13 residues. The CDR3 sequence: CASSRQVDTEAFF. In DNA, the CDR3 is TGTGCCAGCAGTCGACAGGTGGACACTGAAGCTTTCTTT.

The chain carries TRBV9 and TRBJ1-2; D is undetermined. Trimming removed 5 bases from V and 3 bases from J, with 11 bases in between. The CDR3 loop spans 13 amino acids. The germline V gene encodes CDR1 SGDLS and CDR2 YYNGEE. The chain's CDR3 is CASSYLGYYGYTF. The DNA for the CDR3 is TGTGCCAGCAGTTACCTCGGGTACTATGGCTACACCTTC.

V and J are TRBV12-3 or TRBV12-4 and TRBJ1-1; the D is unclear. The CDR3 has 14 amino acids. V was shortened by 3 bases and J by 1 base, with 9 bases between the two germline ends. The CDR3 protein is CASSFNTRNTEAFF. DNA of the CDR3: TGTGCCAGCAGTTTCAATACTCGGAACACTGAAGCTTTCTTT.

CDR3 protein: CASSGGQGGGELFF. The CDR3, as DNA: TGTGCCAGCAGCGGAGGACAGGGCGGCGGGGAGCTGTTTTTT. The J gene is TRBJ2-2, the V gene TRBV9, with 8 bases fitting TRBD1. The germline V gene has CDR1 SGDLS and CDR2 YYNGEE. The CDR3 is made up of 14 amino acids. Trimming removed 3 bases from V and 7 bases from J; junction bases left unmatched: 5.

This chain uses TRBV7-8 with TRBJ2-7, with D possibly called TRBD1 or TRBD2 (5 bases each). The CDR3 extends over 16 amino acids. Germline V gives CDR1 SGHVS, CDR2 FQNEAQ. Trimming stripped 2 bases from V and 6 bases from J, with 20 bases between. CDR3 sequence: CASSLIYLGETGEQYF. Here the CDR3 DNA reads TGTGCCAGCAGCTTAATCTACCTAGGGGAGACGGGCGAGCAGTACTTC. Together with reference TRBV7-8 and TRBJ2-7, the CDR3 gives the full variable domain: GAGVSQSPRYKVAKRGQDVALRCDPISGHVSLFWYQQALGQGPEFLTYFQNEAQLDKSGLPSDRFFAERPEGSVSTLKIQRTQQEDSAVYLCASSLIYLGETGEQYFGPGTRLTVT.

The genes are TRBV19 and TRBJ1-2; 7 bases align to TRBD1. Germline V gives CDR1 LNHDA, CDR2 SQIVND (reference sequence). After removal of 0 bases from V and 2 bases from J, the junction contained 9 bases not matched to a gene. This CDR3 region has 17 residues. The CDR3 reads CASSIDSPGQKNYGYTF. As DNA, the CDR3 is TGTGCCAGTAGTATAGATTCTCCGGGACAGAAGAACTATGGCTACACCTTC.

Note on this clonotype: A much more abundant neighbour one base away suggests this may be a read error. The CDR3 DNA follows: TGTGCCAGCAGCGCCCACAGGGTTGAAGAGACCCAGTACTTC. Its translation is CASSAHRVEETQYF. The chain has TRBV11-1 and TRBJ2-5; D is possibly TRBD1 (6 bases). Trimming removed 5 bases at V and 3 bases at J, with 13 bases between. Germline loops: CDR1 SGHAT, CDR2 FQDESV (reference sequence). This CDR3 comprises 14 residues.

The rearrangement uses TRBV11-2 and TRBJ2-5, with 10 bases that match TRBD2. Germline CDR1 SGHAT, CDR2 FQNNGV. The V and J ends lost 5 bases and 3 bases, in that order; junction bases with no gene match: 9. The CDR3 extends over 16 amino acids. Here the CDR3 DNA reads TGTGCCAGCAGCCACGTTCTAGCGGGAGTGGAAGAGACCCAGTACTTC. This gives the protein CASSHVLAGVEETQYF.

About this clonotype: A much larger clone is a single base away; this may be a read error. The V gene is TRBV24-1, the J gene TRBJ2-5; 11 bases are a match to TRBD2. In germline, CDR1 is KGHDR, CDR2 SFDVKD. With V trimmed by 5 bases and J by 5 bases, 0 bases remained unmatched. The CDR3 has 13 residues. The CDR3: CATSGTSGETQYF. The DNA of the CDR3 is TGTGCCACCAGTGGGACTAGCGGGGAGACCCAGTACTTC.